The entry that follows covers one T cell receptor beta chain sequence. Its antigen specificity is not known. The sample holds no much larger clone one base away, and base qualities are not on file. TCRbeta CDR3 regions were amplified from genomic DNA using the immunoSEQ Assay, a bias-controlled multiplex PCR. From the authors' description of their analysis: Nucleated cell counts per sample were estimated from amplification of reference gene primers within the assay. Sequence reads were collapsed and filtered to measure the absolute abundance of every unique TCRbeta CDR3 rearrangement. For each sample, productive Simpson clonality was calculated by taking the square root of Simpson's diversity index across productive rearrangements. The immuneACCESS repertoire file appears here via TCRdb, limited to in-frame rearrangements. These files lack a portion of the clones; in checked studies, under half of the deficit traces to unresolved V genes, and the cause of the others is not known. V, J and clone size reflect that table, while D and trimming were determined from the DNA. Here the sample has about 170,000 clones; about 83% occur a single time. 3.7% of the sample is held by the ten biggest clonotypes.

The record originates from a study of blood T cell repertoires in COVID-19 (dated by TCRdb to 2018 to 2021). Regarding the research as a whole: Samples from collaborators originated in the United States, Italy and Spain and spanned both the acute and convalescent phases of COVID-19. The dataset comprised deeply sampled blood TCRbeta repertoires from subjects exposed to, actively infected with, or recovered from COVID-19. Samples came from the ongoing ImmuneRACE study (first 160 participants) plus 1,254 subjects from 6 global collaborators. Where available, HLA class I and class II types were taken from metadata supplied by the sample provider and were not determined by assay-based typing. The prospective study material was composed of cDNA or gDNA derived from T cells, B-cell-depleted T cells, or PBMCs. A freely available public database, intended as a resource for researchers studying the immune response to SARS-CoV-2, is where the repertoires were released. A de-identified subject ID, COVID-19 status, age in years and sex were almost always included in the sample metadata.

Collaborating institutions collected whole blood in K2EDTA tubes following their own protocols. For TCRbeta analysis, collaborator samples were shipped as frozen whole blood, as isolated PBMCs, or as DNA extracted from either sample type. V lost 0 bases and J lost 4 bases, and the count of bases not matched to a germline gene is 11. Taken from the germline V gene, the CDR1 and CDR2 loops are MDHEN and SYDVKM. Taken from cysteine to phenylalanine, the CDR3 has 19 residues. Only the CDR3 region is kept as DNA, spanning 57 bases read in frame from base 1. General conclusions and limits of the study: The quantity of clinical and demographic metadata differed by source and by participant and was supplied without curation.

The chain was built from TRBV28 and TRBJ1-4; the central 10 bases match TRBD1. Material for sequencing was peripheral blood. The source of this sequence is a man aged 18 to 29 with active or convalescent COVID-19. Here is the DNA: TGTGCCAGCAGTTTATGGGATCGGGGACAGGGGTCTGATAATGAAAAACTGTTTTTT. Translated, it reads CASSLWDRGQGSDNEKLFF.